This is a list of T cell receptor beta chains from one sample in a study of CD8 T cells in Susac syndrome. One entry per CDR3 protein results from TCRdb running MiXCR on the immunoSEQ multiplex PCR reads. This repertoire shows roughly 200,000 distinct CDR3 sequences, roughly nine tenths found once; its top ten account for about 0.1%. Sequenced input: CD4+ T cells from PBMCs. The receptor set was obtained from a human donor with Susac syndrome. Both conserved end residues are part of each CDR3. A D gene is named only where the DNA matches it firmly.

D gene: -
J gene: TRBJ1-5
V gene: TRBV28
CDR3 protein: CASTFLISGPNQPQHF

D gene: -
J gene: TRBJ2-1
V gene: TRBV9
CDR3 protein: CASSAGGTYNEQFF

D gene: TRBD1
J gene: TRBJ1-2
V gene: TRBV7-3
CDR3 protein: CASSLVRGHGYTF

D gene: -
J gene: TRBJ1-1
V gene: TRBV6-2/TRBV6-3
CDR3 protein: CASSYEGLVTEAFF

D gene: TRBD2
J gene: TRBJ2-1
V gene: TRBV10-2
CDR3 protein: CASRSGGVGEQFF

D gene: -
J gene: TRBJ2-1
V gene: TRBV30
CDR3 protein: CAWRARVPYNEQFF

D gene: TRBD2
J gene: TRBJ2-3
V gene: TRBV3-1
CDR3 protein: CASSQPLAGGPGNTDTQYF

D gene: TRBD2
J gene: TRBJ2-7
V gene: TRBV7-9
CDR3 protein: CASSLVGSGSTEQYF

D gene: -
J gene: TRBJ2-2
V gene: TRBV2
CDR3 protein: CASRPGTIWSGELFF

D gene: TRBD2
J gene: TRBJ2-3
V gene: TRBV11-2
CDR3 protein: CASSSPSGASTDTQYF

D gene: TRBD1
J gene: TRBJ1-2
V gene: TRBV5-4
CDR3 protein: CASSTTGLRGYTF

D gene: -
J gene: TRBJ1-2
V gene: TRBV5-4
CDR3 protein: CASSLGAGSFQRRGYTF

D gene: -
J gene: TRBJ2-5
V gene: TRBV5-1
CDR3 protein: CASSLRQGGRETQYF

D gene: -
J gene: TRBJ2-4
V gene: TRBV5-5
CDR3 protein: CASSAITSSGDIQYF

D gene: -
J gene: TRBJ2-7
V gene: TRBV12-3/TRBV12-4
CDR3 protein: CASSLTTTYEQYF

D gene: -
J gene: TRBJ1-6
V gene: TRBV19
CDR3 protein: CASSFSNSPLHF

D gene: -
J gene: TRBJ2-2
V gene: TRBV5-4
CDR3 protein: CASSWYTGELFF

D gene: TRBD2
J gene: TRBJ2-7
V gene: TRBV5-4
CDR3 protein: CASSLGLATYEQYF